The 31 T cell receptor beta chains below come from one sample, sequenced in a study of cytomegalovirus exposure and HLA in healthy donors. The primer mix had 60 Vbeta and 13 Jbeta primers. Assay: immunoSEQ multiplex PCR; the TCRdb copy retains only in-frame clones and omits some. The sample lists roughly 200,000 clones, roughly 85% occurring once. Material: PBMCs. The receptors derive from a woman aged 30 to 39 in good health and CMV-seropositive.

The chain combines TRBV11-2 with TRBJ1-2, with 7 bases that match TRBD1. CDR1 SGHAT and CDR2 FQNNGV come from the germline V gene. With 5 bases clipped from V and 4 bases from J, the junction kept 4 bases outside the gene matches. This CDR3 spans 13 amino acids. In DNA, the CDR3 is TGTGCCAGCAGCCCCCAGGGGGGCTATGGCTACACCTTC. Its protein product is CASSPQGGYGYTF.

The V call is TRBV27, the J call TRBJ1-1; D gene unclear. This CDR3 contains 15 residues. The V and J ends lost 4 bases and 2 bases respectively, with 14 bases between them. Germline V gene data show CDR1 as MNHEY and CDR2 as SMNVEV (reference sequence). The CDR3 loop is CASSWASGINTEAFF. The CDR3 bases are TGTGCCAGCAGTTGGGCCTCCGGGATCAACACTGAAGCTTTCTTT.

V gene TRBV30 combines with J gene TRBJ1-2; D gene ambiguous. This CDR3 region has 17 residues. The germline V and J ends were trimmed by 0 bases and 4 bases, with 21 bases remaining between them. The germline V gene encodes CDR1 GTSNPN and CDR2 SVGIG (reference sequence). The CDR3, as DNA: TGTGCCTGGAGTGTTAGTATCCGGAGCACCTCTCCCTATGGCTACACCTTC. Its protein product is CAWSVSIRSTSPYGYTF.

The CDR3 DNA sequence: TGTGCCAGCAGCTTAGATCATGGGGACAGATTAAATGGCTACACCTTC. It encodes CASSLDHGDRLNGYTF. The chain uses TRBV11-2 and TRBJ1-2; 7 bases agree with TRBD1. From germline, CDR1 is SGHAT and CDR2 FQNNGV. This CDR3 is 16 amino acids long. Trimming took 0 bases from V and 6 from J; bases not matched to a gene: 10.

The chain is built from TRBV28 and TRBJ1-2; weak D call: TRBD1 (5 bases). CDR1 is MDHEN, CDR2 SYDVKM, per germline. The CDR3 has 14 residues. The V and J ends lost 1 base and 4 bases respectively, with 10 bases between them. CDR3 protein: CASSLSGGPYGYTF. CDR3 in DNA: TGTGCCAGCAGTTTATCCGGGGGTCCCTATGGCTACACCTTC.

The chain's CDR3 is CAAGELNQPQHF. In nucleotides, the CDR3 is TGTGCCGCTGGGGAGTTAAATCAGCCCCAGCATTTT. The chain couples TRBV6-5 to TRBJ1-5; no clear D. Germline V gene data show CDR1 as MNHEY and CDR2 as SVGAGI. The CDR3 contains 12 residues. V was pared by 11 bases and J by 4 bases, with 12 bases between.

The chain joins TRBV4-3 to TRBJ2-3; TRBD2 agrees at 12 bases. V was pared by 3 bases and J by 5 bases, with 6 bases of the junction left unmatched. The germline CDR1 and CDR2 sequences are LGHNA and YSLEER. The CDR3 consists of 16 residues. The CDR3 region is CASSHLAGGAGDTQYF. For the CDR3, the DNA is TGCGCCAGCAGCCATCTAGCGGGGGGGGCTGGAGATACGCAGTATTTT.

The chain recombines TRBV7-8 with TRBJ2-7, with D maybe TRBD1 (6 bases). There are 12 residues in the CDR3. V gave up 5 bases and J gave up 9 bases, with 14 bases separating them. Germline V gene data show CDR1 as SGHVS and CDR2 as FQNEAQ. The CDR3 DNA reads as TGTGCCAGCAGCCCCGGGGCAGGGGTGCAGTACTTC. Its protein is CASSPGAGVQYF.

CDR3 sequence: CASSDGQEIEYSYNEQFF. The CDR3 region has the DNA TGTGCCAGCAGCGACGGACAGGAGATAGAGTACTCCTACAATGAGCAGTTCTTC. This rearrangement joins TRBV11-3 to TRBJ2-1; TRBD1 aligns across 7 bases. V lost 5 bases to trimming and J lost 0 bases; unmatched junction nucleotides: 13. Germline V CDR1 and CDR2: SGHNT, YENEEA. The CDR3 loop spans 18 amino acids.

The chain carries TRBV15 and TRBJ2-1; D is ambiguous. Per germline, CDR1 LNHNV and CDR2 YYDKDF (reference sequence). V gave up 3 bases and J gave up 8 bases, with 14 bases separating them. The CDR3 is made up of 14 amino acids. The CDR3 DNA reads TGTGCCACCAGCAGCTATCAGCCGGCGGATGAGCAGTTCTTC. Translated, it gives CATSSYQPADEQFF.

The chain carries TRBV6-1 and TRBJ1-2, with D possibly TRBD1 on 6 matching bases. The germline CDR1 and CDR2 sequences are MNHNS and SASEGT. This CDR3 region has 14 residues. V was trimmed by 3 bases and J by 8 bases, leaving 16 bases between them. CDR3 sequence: CASSDSTGAGGYTF. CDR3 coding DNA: TGTGCCAGCAGTGATTCGACAGGCGCAGGAGGCTACACCTTC.

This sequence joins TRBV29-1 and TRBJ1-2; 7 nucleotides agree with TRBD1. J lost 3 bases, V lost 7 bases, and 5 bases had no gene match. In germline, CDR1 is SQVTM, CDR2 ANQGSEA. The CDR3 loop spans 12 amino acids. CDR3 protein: CSAQGEHYGYTF. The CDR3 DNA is TGCAGCGCCCAGGGGGAGCACTATGGCTACACCTTC. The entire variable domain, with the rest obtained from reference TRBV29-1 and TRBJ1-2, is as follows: SAVISQKPSRDICQRGTSLTIQCQVDSQVTMMFWYRQQPGQSLTLIATANQGSEATYESGFVIDKFPISRPNLTFSTLTVSNMSPEDSSIYLCSAQGEHYGYTFGSGTRLTVV.

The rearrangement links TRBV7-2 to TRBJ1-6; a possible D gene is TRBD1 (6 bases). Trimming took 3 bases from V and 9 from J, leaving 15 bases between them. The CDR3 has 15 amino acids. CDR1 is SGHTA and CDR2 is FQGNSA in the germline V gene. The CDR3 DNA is TGTGCCAGCAGCTTGTTTACAGGGCGGTCTTCACCCCTCCACTTT. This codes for CASSLFTGRSSPLHF. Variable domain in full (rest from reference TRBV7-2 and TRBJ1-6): GAGVSQSPSNKVTEKGKDVELRCDPISGHTALYWYRQSLGQGLEFLIYFQGNSAPDKSGLPSDRFSAERTGGSVSTLTIQRTQQEDSAVYLCASSLFTGRSSPLHFGNGTRLTVT.

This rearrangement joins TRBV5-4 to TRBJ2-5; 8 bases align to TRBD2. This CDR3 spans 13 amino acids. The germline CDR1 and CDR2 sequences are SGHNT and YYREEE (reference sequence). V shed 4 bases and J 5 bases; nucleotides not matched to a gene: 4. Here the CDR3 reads CASSPRGGETQYF. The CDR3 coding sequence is TGTGCCAGCAGCCCTCGGGGGGGGGAGACCCAGTACTTC.

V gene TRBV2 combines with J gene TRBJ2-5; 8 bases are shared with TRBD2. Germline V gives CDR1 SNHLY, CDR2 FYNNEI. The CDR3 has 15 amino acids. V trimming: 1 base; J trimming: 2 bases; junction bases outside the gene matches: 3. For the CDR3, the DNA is TGTGCCAGCAGTGAAGGTGGGACTAGACAAGAGACCCAGTACTTC. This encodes CASSEGGTRQETQYF.

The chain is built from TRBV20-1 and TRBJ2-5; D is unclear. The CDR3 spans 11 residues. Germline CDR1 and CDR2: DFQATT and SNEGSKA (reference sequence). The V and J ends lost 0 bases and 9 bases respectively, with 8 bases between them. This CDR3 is CSARDQGAQYF. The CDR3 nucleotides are TGCAGTGCTAGAGATCAAGGAGCCCAGTACTTC.

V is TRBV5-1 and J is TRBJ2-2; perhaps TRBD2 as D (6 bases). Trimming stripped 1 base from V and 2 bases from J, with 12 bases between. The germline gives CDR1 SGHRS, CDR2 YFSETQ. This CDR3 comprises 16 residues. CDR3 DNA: TGCGCCAGCAGCTTGTTGGGGACTCCTAACACCGGGGAGCTGTTTTTT. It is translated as CASSLLGTPNTGELFF.

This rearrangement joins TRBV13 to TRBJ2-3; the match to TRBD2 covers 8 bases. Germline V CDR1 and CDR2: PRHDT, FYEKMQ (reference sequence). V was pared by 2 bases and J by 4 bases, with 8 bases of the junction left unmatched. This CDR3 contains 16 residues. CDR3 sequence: CASSLLTSGNSDTQYF. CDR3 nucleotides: TGTGCCAGCAGCTTACTAACTAGCGGAAACTCAGATACGCAGTATTTT.

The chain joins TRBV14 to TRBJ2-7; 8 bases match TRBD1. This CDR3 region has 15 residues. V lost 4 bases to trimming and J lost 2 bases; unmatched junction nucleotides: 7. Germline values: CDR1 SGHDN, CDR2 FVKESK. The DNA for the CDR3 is TGTGCCAGCAGCCGGCGACAGGGGACAGCCTACGAGCAGTACTTC. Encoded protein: CASSRRQGTAYEQYF.

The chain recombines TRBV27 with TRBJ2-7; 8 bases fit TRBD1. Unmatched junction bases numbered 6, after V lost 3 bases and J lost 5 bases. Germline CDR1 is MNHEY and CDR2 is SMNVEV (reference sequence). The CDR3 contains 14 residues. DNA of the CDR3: TGTGCCAGCAGTTTTGTGGGACAGGAAAACGAGCAGTACTTC. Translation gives CASSFVGQENEQYF.

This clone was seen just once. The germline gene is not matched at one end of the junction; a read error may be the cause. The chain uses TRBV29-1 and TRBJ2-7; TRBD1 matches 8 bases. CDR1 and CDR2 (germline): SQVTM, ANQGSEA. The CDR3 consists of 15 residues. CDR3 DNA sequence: TGCAGCGCCATGACAGGGGAAGCGCTACCCTACGTGCAGTACTTC. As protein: CSAMTGEALPYVQYF.

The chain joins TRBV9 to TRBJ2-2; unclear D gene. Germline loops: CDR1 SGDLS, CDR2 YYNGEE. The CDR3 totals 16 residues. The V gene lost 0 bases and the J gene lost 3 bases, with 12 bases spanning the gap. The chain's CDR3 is CASSVAVYSYTGELFF. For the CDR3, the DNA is TGTGCCAGCAGCGTAGCTGTGTACTCTTACACCGGGGAGCTGTTTTTT.

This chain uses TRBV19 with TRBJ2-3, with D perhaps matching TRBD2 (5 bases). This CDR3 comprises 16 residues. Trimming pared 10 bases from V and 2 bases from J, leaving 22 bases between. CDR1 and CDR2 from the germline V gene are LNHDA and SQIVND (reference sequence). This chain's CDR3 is CATEGTSPRSTDTQYF. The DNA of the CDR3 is TGTGCCACCGAGGGCACTTCCCCGCGTTCCACAGATACGCAGTATTTT.

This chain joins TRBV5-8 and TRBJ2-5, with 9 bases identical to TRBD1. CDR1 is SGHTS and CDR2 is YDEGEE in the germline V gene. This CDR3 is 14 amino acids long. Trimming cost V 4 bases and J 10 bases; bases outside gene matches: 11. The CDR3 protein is CASSPDRGTARQYF. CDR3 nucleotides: TGTGCCAGCAGCCCCGACAGGGGGACAGCTCGCCAGTACTTC.

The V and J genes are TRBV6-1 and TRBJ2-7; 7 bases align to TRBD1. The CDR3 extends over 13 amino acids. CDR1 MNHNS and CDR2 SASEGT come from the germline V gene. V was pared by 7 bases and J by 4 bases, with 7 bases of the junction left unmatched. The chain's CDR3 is CASTGQIRYEQYF. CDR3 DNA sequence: TGTGCCAGCACGGGACAGATCCGATACGAGCAGTACTTC.

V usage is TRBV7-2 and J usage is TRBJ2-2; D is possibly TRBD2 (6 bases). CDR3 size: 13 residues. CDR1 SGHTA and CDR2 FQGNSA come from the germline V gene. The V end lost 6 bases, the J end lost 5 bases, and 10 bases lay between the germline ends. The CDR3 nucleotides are TGTGCCAGCAGTAGGAGGGGAACCGGGGAGCTGTTTTTT. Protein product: CASSRRGTGELFF.

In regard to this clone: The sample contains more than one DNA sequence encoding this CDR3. The CDR3 DNA reads as TGTGCCTGGAGTGTGCAGAGCAATCAGCCCCAGCATTTT. Protein: CAWSVQSNQPQHF. The rearrangement links TRBV30 to TRBJ1-5; no definite D call. This CDR3 is 13 amino acids long. V dropped 0 bases and J dropped 1 base, with 4 bases sitting between them. Germline CDR1 reads GTSNPN; CDR2 reads SVGIG (reference sequence). The variable domain in full, with the rest retrieved from reference TRBV30 and TRBJ1-5, is SQTIHQWPATLVQPVGSPLSLECTVEGTSNPNLYWYRQAAGRGLQLLFYSVGIGQISSEVPQNLSASRPQDRQFILSSKKLLLSDSGFYLCAWSVQSNQPQHFGDGTRLSIL.

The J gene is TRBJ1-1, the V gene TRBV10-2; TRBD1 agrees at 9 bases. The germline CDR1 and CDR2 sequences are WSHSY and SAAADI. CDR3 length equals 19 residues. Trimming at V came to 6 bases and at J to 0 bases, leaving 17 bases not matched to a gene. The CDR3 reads CASSGDQGKTGGMNTEAFF. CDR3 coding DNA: TGCGCCAGCAGCGGGGACCAGGGAAAAACAGGGGGCATGAACACTGAAGCTTTCTTT.

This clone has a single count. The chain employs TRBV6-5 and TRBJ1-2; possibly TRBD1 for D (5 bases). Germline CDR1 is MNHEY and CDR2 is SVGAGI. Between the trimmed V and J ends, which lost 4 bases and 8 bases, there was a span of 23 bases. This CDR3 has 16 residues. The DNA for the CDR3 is TGTGCCAGCAGTTGGGGACTAACATCGACTCGTGTCGGCTACACCTTC. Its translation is CASSWGLTSTRVGYTF.

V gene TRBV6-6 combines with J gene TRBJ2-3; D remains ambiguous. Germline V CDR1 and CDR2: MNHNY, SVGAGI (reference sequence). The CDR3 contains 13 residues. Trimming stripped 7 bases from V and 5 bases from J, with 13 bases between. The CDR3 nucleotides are TGTGCCAGCACGAGGCGCGGAATAGATACGCAGTATTTT. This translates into CASTRRGIDTQYF.

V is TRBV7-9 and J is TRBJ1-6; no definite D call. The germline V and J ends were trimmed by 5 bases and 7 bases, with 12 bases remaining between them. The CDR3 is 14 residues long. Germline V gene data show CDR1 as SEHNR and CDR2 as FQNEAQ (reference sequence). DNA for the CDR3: TGTGCCAGCAGCCTCAACCCGGGAAATTCACCCCTCCACTTT. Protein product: CASSLNPGNSPLHF. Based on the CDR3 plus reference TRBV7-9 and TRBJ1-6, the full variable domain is DTGVSQNPRHKITKRGQNVTFRCDPISEHNRLYWYRQTLGQGPEFLTYFQNEAQLEKSRLLSDRFSAERPKGSFSTLEIQRTEQGDSAMYLCASSLNPGNSPLHFGNGTRLTVT.